Shown below are 23 T cell receptor beta chains from a single sample sequenced in a study of OX40 agonist ivuxolimab in advanced cancers. TCRdb keeps only in-frame clones here, not all; method: immunoSEQ multiplex PCR. Of some 62,000 clones listed, about four fifths were seen once; the top ten hold roughly 11%. The source material was CD4+ or CD8+ T cells sorted from blood, sampled in a trial of the OX40 agonist ivuxolimab. Receptor source: an adult with an advanced solid tumor such as melanoma, head and neck, liver or kidney cancer.

This chain connects TRBV5-1 to TRBJ1-1, with 7 bases identical to TRBD1. The CDR3 is 14 amino acids. Germline V gene data show CDR1 as SGHRS and CDR2 as YFSETQ. Unmatched junction bases numbered 6, after V lost 4 bases and J lost 3 bases. This chain's CDR3 is CASSQTGLDTEAFF. The CDR3 DNA sequence: TGCGCCAGCAGCCAGACAGGGTTGGACACTGAAGCTTTCTTT. Full variable domain (rest looked up from reference TRBV5-1 and TRBJ1-1): KAGVTQTPRYLIKTRGQQVTLSCSPISGHRSVSWYQQTPGQGLQFLFEYFSETQRNKGNFPGRFSGRQFSNSRSEMNVSTLELGDSALYLCASSQTGLDTEAFFGQGTRLTVV.

J is TRBJ2-3 and V is TRBV20-1; D not resolved. This CDR3 is 10 amino acids long. Germline V CDR1 and CDR2: DFQATT, SNEGSKA (reference sequence). Trimming took off 3 bases at V and 6 bases at J, with 4 bases between the two ends. In nucleotides, the CDR3 is TGCAGTGCTAGGATGGATACGCAGTATTTT. Translating it yields CSARMDTQYF.

The chain joins TRBV2 to TRBJ1-5; TRBD1 is a possible D gene (6 bases). Between the trimmed V and J ends, which lost 6 bases and 1 base, there was a span of 13 bases. The germline gives CDR1 SNHLY, CDR2 FYNNEI. The CDR3 has 15 residues. CDR3 nucleotide sequence: TGTGCCAGCAGCGAACGGGGGGCGAGCAATCAGCCCCAGCATTTT. Its translation is CASSERGASNQPQHF.

The rearrangement links TRBV11-2 to TRBJ2-7; TRBD2 might be the D (6 bases). Germline CDR1 and CDR2: SGHAT and FQNNGV. The CDR3 length is 13 residues. The germline V and J ends were trimmed by 0 bases and 4 bases, with 7 bases remaining between them. In nucleotides, the CDR3 is TGTGCCAGCAGCTTAGATGGGGGGTACGAGCAGTACTTC. The encoded protein is CASSLDGGYEQYF.

The CDR3 bases are TGCGCCAGCAGCTTGGGATACCTTAGCACAGATACGCAGTATTTT. The encoded protein is CASSLGYLSTDTQYF. This chain uses TRBV5-1 with TRBJ2-3; D not certain. CDR3 length: 15 amino acids. V lost 0 bases and J lost 0, with 8 bases in between. Germline V lookup: CDR1 SGHRS, CDR2 YFSETQ.

This chain uses TRBV7-8 with TRBJ2-7, with 11 bases that match TRBD2. V lost 5 bases to trimming and J lost 5 bases; unmatched junction nucleotides: 11. CDR3 length: 16 residues. Germline V lookup: CDR1 SGHVS, CDR2 FQNEAQ. The CDR3 DNA reads as TGTGCCAGCAGCGGGAATGTGGGACTAGCGGTAGACGAGCAGTACTTC. Translating gives CASSGNVGLAVDEQYF.

This clone was seen ten or more times. V is TRBV19 and J is TRBJ2-5; 10 nucleotides line up with TRBD2. The CDR3 has 15 residues. CDR1 is LNHDA, CDR2 SQIVND, per germline (reference sequence). Trimming cost V 5 bases and J 5 bases; bases outside gene matches: 8. This CDR3 is CASSLSSGGPETQYF. CDR3 in DNA: TGTGCCAGTAGTCTGTCTAGCGGGGGTCCGGAGACCCAGTACTTC.

This clone was seen only a few times. The chain links TRBV4-1 to TRBJ2-1; weak D call: TRBD1 (5 bases). This CDR3 spans 17 amino acids. V was pared by 3 bases and J by 0 bases, with 15 bases between. Germline loops: CDR1 MGHRA, CDR2 YSYEKL. CDR3 sequence (DNA): TGCGCCAGCAGCCAGCTGATGGACATCCACTCCTACAATGAGCAGTTCTTC. This codes for CASSQLMDIHSYNEQFF.

This chain uses TRBV7-3 with TRBJ2-3; no clear D. Germline assignment: CDR1 SGHTA and CDR2 FQGTGA. Trimming stripped 5 bases from V and 6 bases from J, with 15 bases between. The CDR3 runs to 14 residues. CDR3: CASSPRTRRDTQYF. CDR3 DNA sequence: TGTGCCAGCAGCCCGCGGACCCGCAGGGATACGCAGTATTTT.

V usage is TRBV7-3 and J usage is TRBJ2-5, with D possibly matching TRBD1 (5 bases). CDR1 and CDR2 (germline): SGHTA, FQGTGA. Trimming left V 3 bases short and J 4 bases short, with 18 bases between. The CDR3 consists of 16 residues. In DNA form, the CDR3 reads TGTGCCAGCAGCTTTCGCGGACACCGACCCGGAGAGACCCAGTACTTC. Translated: CASSFRGHRPGETQYF.

V usage is TRBV18 and J usage is TRBJ2-2; D remains unclear. V gave up 4 bases and J gave up 2 bases, with 11 bases separating them. CDR1 KGHSH and CDR2 LQKENI come from the germline V gene. The CDR3 is made up of 15 amino acids. CDR3 nucleotide sequence: TGTGCCAGCTCACAAAACCCGGGCAACACCGGGGAGCTGTTTTTT. Amino acid sequence: CASSQNPGNTGELFF. Filled out from reference TRBV18 and TRBJ2-2, the complete variable domain reads NAGVMQNPRHLVRRRGQEARLRCSPMKGHSHVYWYRQLPEEGLKFMVYLQKENIIDESGMPKERFSAEFPKEGPSILRIQQVVRGDSAAYFCASSQNPGNTGELFFGEGSRLTVL.

The chain couples TRBV6-1 to TRBJ1-5; D remains ambiguous. The V end lost 7 bases, the J end lost 3 bases, and 7 bases lay between the germline ends. This CDR3 has 12 residues. The germline V gene encodes CDR1 MNHNS and CDR2 SASEGT. The CDR3: CASTGNNQPQHF. The CDR3 bases are TGTGCCAGCACGGGAAACAATCAGCCCCAGCATTTT.

The chain is built from TRBV30 and TRBJ1-5, with 12 bases lining up with TRBD1. Germline CDR1 is GTSNPN and CDR2 is SVGIG (reference sequence). The CDR3 contains 15 residues. With 3 bases clipped from V and 5 bases from J, the junction kept 5 bases outside the gene matches. The CDR3 DNA reads TGTGCCTGGAGCACGGGACAGGGGGCCCATCAGCCCCAGCATTTT. This translates into CAWSTGQGAHQPQHF.

V and J are TRBV6-5 and TRBJ2-7; 11 bases align to TRBD1. Germline-derived CDR1 and CDR2 are MNHEY and SVGAGI. Trimming removed 6 bases from V and 0 bases from J; junction bases left unmatched: 4. This CDR3 is 15 amino acids long. The CDR3 spells CASRSGTGGSYEQYF. The CDR3, as DNA: TGTGCCAGCAGATCCGGGACAGGGGGCTCCTACGAGCAGTACTTC.

The chain has TRBV19 and TRBJ2-3; 7 bases are shared with TRBD2. CDR1 LNHDA and CDR2 SQIVND come from the germline V gene (reference sequence). This CDR3 spans 22 amino acids. V lost 6 bases and J lost 1; bases outside the gene matches: 28. Here the CDR3 reads CASSRYASGGLEARSRTDTQYF. The CDR3 DNA reads TGTGCCAGTAGCAGGTACGCCTCGGGGGGACTCGAGGCCCGATCCCGCACAGATACGCAGTATTTT.

For the CDR3, the DNA is TGTGCCTGGAGTGTACACAGTGGGGACAATGAGCAGTTCTTC. Translated: CAWSVHSGDNEQFF. This chain uses TRBV30 with TRBJ2-1; D gene ambiguous. Trimming stripped 0 bases from V and 5 bases from J, with 11 bases between. This CDR3 spans 14 amino acids. Germline loops: CDR1 GTSNPN, CDR2 SVGIG (reference sequence).

The V and J genes are TRBV7-8 and TRBJ2-7; D is unresolved. The CDR3 is 14 amino acids. Trimming removed 6 bases from V and 3 bases from J, with 15 bases in between. CDR1 and CDR2 (germline): SGHVS, FQNEAQ. The CDR3 DNA follows: TGTGCCAGCAGTCCAGCCCTGGCCCTCTACGAGCAGTACTTC. It translates to CASSPALALYEQYF. Looking up the rest from reference TRBV7-8 and TRBJ2-7 gives the full variable domain: GAGVSQSPRYKVAKRGQDVALRCDPISGHVSLFWYQQALGQGPEFLTYFQNEAQLDKSGLPSDRFFAERPEGSVSTLKIQRTQQEDSAVYLCASSPALALYEQYFGPGTRLTVT.

The chain recombines TRBV11-2 with TRBJ1-6; D call uncertain. This CDR3 is 12 amino acids long. Germline CDR1 reads SGHAT; CDR2 reads FQNNGV. V gave up 3 bases and J gave up 9 bases, with 6 bases separating them. CDR3 DNA: TGTGCCAGCAGCTTCGCAGGTTCACCCCTCCACTTT. Translation gives CASSFAGSPLHF.

This chain connects TRBV4-3 to TRBJ2-3; TRBD1 agrees at 7 bases. The CDR3 totals 16 residues. CDR1 and CDR2 (germline): LGHNA, YSLEER. V gave up 0 bases and J gave up 8 bases; unmatched junction bases: 11. The DNA for the CDR3 is TGCGCCAGCAGCCAAGATCCCTTCGACAGGGATGCTACGCAGTATTTT. It yields the protein CASSQDPFDRDATQYF.

The sample holds a few counts of this clone. The chain uses TRBV9 and TRBJ1-1; D is uncertain. This CDR3 has 14 amino acids. CDR1 SGDLS and CDR2 YYNGEE come from the germline V gene. V shed 0 bases and J shed 0 bases, with 6 bases lying between them. The CDR3 nucleotides are TGTGCCAGCAGCGTAGATGTGGTGAACACTGAAGCTTTCTTT. It encodes CASSVDVVNTEAFF.

In this sample, this clone turned up once. V gene TRBV4-3 combines with J gene TRBJ1-2; the D gene is possibly TRBD1 (6 bases). V was pared by 1 base and J by 2 bases, with 11 bases between. The germline V gene encodes CDR1 LGHNA and CDR2 YSLEER. The CDR3 consists of 15 residues. For the CDR3, the DNA is TGCGCCAGCAGCCAAGCTTCCGACAGGAACTATGGCTACACCTTC. It specifies CASSQASDRNYGYTF.

A few counts support this clone. The CDR3 DNA is TGTGCCAGCAAAACGGTTATGTACATTAATGAGCAGTTCTTC. Translating gives CASKTVMYINEQFF. This chain connects TRBV21-1 to TRBJ2-1. TRBV21-1 is given as a pseudogene. The CDR3 loop spans 14 amino acids.

The CDR3 coding sequence is TGTGCCAGCCTCCCCGGCGGCAGGGGGTTTCAAGAGACCCAGTACTTC. It translates to CASLPGGRGFQETQYF. V and J are TRBV2 and TRBJ2-5; 7 nucleotides match TRBD1. This CDR3 comprises 16 residues. The germline V gene encodes CDR1 SNHLY and CDR2 FYNNEI. The J segment lost 2 bases and the V segment lost 8 bases, leaving 14 bases of the junction unmatched.